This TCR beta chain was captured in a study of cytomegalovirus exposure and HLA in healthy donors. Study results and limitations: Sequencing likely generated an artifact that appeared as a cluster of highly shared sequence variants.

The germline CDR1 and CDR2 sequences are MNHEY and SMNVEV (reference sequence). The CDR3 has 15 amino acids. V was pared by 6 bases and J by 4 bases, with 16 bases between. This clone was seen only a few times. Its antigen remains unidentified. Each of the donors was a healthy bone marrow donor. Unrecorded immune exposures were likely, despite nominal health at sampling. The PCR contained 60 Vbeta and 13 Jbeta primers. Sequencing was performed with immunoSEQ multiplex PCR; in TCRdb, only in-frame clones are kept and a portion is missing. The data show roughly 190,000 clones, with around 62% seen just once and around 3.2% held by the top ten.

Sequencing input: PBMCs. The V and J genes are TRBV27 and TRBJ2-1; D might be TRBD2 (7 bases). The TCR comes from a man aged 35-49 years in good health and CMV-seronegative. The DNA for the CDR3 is TGTGCCAGCAGCCGAGGGGGGGGGTTGTACAATGAGCAGTTCTTC. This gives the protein CASSRGGGLYNEQFF.